Listed here is a single T cell receptor (beta chain). Its cognate antigen is unknown. Documented time point: before natalizumab initiation. All PML patients were female, and all patients had earlier interferon beta. Before the first natalizumab infusion, T0 blood samples were taken. Assay: immunoSEQ multiplex PCR; the TCRdb copy retains only in-frame clones and omits some. The table records 25,000 to 35,000 clones, over 75% of them present only once. V gave up 6 bases and J gave up 4 bases; unmatched junction bases: 9. CDR1 and CDR2 (germline): MDHEN, SYDVKM. CDR3 length: 15 residues. The sample belongs to a study of multiple sclerosis patients with progressive multifocal leukoencephalopathy. Study-level findings and limits: Preferential TRBV-TRBJ pairings or common gene usage were not detected at PML.

The sequencing input was PBMCs. The TCR was taken from a human donor with multiple sclerosis. V gene TRBV28 combines with J gene TRBJ2-7, with TRBD2 identical over 10 bases. The CDR3 sequence is CASSQSSSGSYEQYF. CDR3 sequence (DNA): TGTGCCAGCAGCCAGTCCTCTAGCGGGAGTTACGAGCAGTACTTC.